The entry below describes one T cell receptor (beta chain). The data originate from a study of early T cells in non-severe SARS-CoV-2 infection. The protocol attached unique molecular identifiers to individual cDNA molecules. TCRdb passed the 5' RACE reads through MiXCR, listing each CDR3 protein once. The sample shows 98,000 or so distinct CDR3 sequences, about 12% of them seen only once. This CDR3 is 18 amino acids long. The trim removed 3 bases at V and 4 bases at J, leaving 11 bases unmatched. CDR1 is SGHRS and CDR2 is YFSETQ in the germline V gene. V usage is TRBV5-1 and J usage is TRBJ2-1, with 12 bases lining up with TRBD2. The TCR comes from an adult who was a healthcare worker with PCR-confirmed SARS-CoV-2 infection or an uninfected control (not recorded which). Sequenced material: whole blood. The CDR3 DNA sequence: TGCGCCAGCAGCTCGCTAGCGGGAGGGCCCGGGTTTTACAATGAGCAGTTCTTC. Its translation is CASSSLAGGPGFYNEQFF.